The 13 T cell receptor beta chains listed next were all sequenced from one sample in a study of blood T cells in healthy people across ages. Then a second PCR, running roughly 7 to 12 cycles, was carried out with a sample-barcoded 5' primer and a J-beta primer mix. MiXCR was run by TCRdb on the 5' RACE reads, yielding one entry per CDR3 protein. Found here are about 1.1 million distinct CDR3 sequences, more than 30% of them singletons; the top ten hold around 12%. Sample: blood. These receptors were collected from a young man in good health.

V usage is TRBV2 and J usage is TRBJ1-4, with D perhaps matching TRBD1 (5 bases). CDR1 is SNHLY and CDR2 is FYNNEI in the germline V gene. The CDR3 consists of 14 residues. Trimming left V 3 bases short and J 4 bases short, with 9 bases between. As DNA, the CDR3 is TGTGCCAGCAGTGAGGGACGGTTTAATGAAAAACTGTTTTTT. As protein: CASSEGRFNEKLFF.

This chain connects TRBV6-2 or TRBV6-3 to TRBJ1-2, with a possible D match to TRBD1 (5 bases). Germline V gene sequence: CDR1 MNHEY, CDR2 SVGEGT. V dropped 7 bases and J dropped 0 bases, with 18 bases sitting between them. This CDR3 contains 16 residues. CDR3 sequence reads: CASTNGDAAANYGYTF. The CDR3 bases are TGTGCCAGCACAAACGGGGACGCCGCCGCTAACTATGGCTACACCTTC.

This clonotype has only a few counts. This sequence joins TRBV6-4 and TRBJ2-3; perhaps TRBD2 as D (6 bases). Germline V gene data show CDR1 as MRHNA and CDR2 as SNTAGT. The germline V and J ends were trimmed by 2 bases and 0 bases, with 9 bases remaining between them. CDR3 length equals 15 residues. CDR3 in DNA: TGTGCCAGCAGTGACGGGCTAGCGAGCACAGATACGCAGTATTTT. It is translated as CASSDGLASTDTQYF.

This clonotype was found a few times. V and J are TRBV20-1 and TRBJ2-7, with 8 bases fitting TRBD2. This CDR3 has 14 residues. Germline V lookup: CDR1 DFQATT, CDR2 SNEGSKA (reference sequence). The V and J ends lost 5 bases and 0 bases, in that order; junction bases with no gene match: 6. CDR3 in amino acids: CSASRLARSYEQYF. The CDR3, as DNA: TGCAGTGCTTCACGACTAGCGCGCTCCTACGAGCAGTACTTC.

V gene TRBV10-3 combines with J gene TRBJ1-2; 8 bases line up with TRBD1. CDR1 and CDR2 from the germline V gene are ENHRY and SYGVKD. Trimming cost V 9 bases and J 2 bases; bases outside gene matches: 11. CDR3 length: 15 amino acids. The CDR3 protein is CAILSPGQANYGYTF. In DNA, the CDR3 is TGTGCCATTCTCTCCCCGGGACAGGCCAACTATGGCTACACCTTC.

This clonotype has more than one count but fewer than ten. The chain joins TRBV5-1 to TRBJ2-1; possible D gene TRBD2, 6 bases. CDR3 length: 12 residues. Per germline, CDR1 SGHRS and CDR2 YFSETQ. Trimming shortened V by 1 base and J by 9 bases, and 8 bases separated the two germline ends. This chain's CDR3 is CASSLRGFEQFF. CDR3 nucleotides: TGCGCCAGCAGCTTGCGGGGGTTTGAGCAGTTCTTC.

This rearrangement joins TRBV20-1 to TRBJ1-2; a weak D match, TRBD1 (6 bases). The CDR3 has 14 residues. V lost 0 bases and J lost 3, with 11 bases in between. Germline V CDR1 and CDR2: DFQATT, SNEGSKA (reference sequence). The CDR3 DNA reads TGCAGTGCTAGAGATCTCAGGGGCTACTATGGCTACACCTTC. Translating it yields CSARDLRGYYGYTF.

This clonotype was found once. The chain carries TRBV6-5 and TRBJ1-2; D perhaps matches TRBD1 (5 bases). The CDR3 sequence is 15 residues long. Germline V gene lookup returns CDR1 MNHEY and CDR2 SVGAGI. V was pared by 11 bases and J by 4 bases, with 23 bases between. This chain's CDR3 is CAGYSWDTGGYGYTF. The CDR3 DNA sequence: TGTGCCGGCTACTCTTGGGATACGGGGGGCTATGGCTACACCTTC.

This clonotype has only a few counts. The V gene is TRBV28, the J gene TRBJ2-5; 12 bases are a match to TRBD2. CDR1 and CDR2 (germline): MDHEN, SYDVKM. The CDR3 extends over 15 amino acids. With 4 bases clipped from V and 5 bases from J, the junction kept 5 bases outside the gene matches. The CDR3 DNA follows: TGTGCCAGCAGTTCGACTAGCGGGGGAACGGAGACCCAGTACTTC. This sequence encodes CASSSTSGGTETQYF.

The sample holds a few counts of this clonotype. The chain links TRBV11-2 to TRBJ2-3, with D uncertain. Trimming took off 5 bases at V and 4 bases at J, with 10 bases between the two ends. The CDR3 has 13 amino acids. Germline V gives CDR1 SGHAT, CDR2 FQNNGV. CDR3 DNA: TGTGCCAGCAGCCCCACTGCCTCAGATACGCAGTATTTT. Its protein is CASSPTASDTQYF.

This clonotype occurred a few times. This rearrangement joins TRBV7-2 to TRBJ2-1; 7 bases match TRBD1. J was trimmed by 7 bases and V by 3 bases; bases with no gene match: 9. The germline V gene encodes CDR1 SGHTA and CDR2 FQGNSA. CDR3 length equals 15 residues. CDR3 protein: CASSFTDRVSNEQFF. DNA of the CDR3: TGTGCCAGCAGCTTCACCGACAGGGTTTCTAATGAGCAGTTCTTC. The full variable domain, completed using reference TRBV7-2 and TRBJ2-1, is GAGVSQSPSNKVTEKGKDVELRCDPISGHTALYWYRQSLGQGLEFLIYFQGNSAPDKSGLPSDRFSAERTGGSVSTLTIQRTQQEDSAVYLCASSFTDRVSNEQFFGPGTRLTVL.

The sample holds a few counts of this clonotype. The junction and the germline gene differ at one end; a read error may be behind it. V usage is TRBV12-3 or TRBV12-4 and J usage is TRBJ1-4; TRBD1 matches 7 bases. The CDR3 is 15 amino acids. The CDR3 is CASSGGTELNEKLFF. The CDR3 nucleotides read TGTGCCAGCAGTGGAGGGACAGAACTGAATGAAAAGCTGTTTTTT.

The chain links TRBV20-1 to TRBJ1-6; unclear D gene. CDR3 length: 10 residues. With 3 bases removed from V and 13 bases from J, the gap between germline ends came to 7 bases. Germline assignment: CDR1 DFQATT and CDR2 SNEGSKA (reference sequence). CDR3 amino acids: CSASPPPLHF. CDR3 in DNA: TGCAGTGCTAGTCCCCCGCCCCTCCACTTT.